These 14 T cell receptor beta chains were all obtained from the same sample, sequenced in a study of OX40 agonist ivuxolimab in advanced cancers. Sequenced by immunoSEQ multiplex PCR; TCRdb stores in-frame clones only, minus some. The data contain around 100,000 clones, around 91% of them singletons. The sequences come from CD4+ or CD8+ T cells sorted from blood, collected in a trial of the OX40 agonist ivuxolimab. All receptors derive from an adult with an advanced solid tumor such as melanoma, head and neck, liver or kidney cancer.

The chain is built from TRBV2 and TRBJ2-7, with TRBD1 identical over 9 bases. The CDR3 loop spans 16 amino acids. V lost 6 bases and J lost 2; bases outside the gene matches: 11. Germline V CDR1 and CDR2: SNHLY, FYNNEI. CDR3 in amino acids: CASRNYAGTGTYEQYF. The DNA for the CDR3 is TGTGCCAGCAGGAATTACGCCGGGACAGGGACCTACGAGCAGTACTTC.

This clone was seen more than once but under ten times. This chain uses TRBV19 with TRBJ2-1; a weak D match, TRBD1 (6 bases). V lost 3 bases and J lost 2, with 8 bases in between. There are 14 residues in the CDR3. Germline values: CDR1 LNHDA, CDR2 SQIVND (reference sequence). The CDR3 protein is CASSIRTAYNEQFF. The CDR3 DNA reads as TGTGCCAGTAGTATCCGGACAGCCTACAATGAGCAGTTCTTC.

The chain carries TRBV28 and TRBJ2-6; no clear D gene. Deletions cut 3 bases from V and 4 bases from J, with 4 bases between. The CDR3 is made up of 13 amino acids. Per germline, CDR1 MDHEN and CDR2 SYDVKM. CDR3 sequence (DNA): TGTGCCAGCAGTTTCGCCGGGGCCAACGTCCTGACTTTC. Amino acids: CASSFAGANVLTF.

CDR3 sequence (DNA): TGTGCCAGTAGTATCAGGCGGTACAATCAGCCCCAGCATTTT. Translation gives CASSIRRYNQPQHF. The rearrangement uses TRBV19 and TRBJ1-5; D remains unclear. Germline V gene sequence: CDR1 LNHDA, CDR2 SQIVND (reference sequence). This CDR3 has 14 amino acids. The V end lost 3 bases, the J end lost 3 bases, and 9 bases lay between the germline ends. The whole variable domain, remainder taken from reference TRBV19 and TRBJ1-5, is DGGITQSPKYLFRKEGQNVTLSCEQNLNHDAMYWYRQDPGQGLRLIYYSQIVNDFQKGDIAEGYSVSREKKESFPLTVTSAQKNPTAFYLCASSIRRYNQPQHFGDGTRLSIL.

The chain couples TRBV6-1 to TRBJ2-1; no definite D call. From germline, CDR1 is MNHNS and CDR2 SASEGT. V was pared by 4 bases and J by 0 bases, with 10 bases between. CDR3 length equals 15 residues. In DNA, the CDR3 is TGTGCCAGCAGTGTCGGGCGGAGCTCCTACAATGAGCAGTTCTTC. Its translation is CASSVGRSSYNEQFF.

The chain has TRBV30 and TRBJ2-5, with a tentative D call TRBD2 (7 bases). Deletions cut 2 bases from V and 0 bases from J, with 13 bases between. This CDR3 contains 15 residues. Per the germline V gene, CDR1 is GTSNPN and CDR2 is SVGIG (reference sequence). The CDR3 DNA sequence: TGTGCCTGGAGTTGGGGGGGCGGCTACCAAGAGACCCAGTACTTC. This sequence encodes CAWSWGGGYQETQYF.

For the CDR3, the DNA is TGTGCCAGCAGCCAGATCTCCAGGGGGACGAACACTGAAGCTTTCTTT. Translation gives CASSQISRGTNTEAFF. V usage is TRBV4-2 and J usage is TRBJ1-1; TRBD1 agrees at 7 bases. V was pared by 3 bases and J by 1 base, with 8 bases of the junction left unmatched. CDR1 LGHNA and CDR2 YNFKEQ come from the germline V gene. This CDR3 has 16 amino acids.

This clone was recorded only once. This chain uses TRBV28 with TRBJ2-1, with D maybe TRBD1 (6 bases). With 8 bases removed from V and 8 bases from J, the gap between germline ends came to 19 bases. Germline V lookup: CDR1 MDHEN, CDR2 SYDVKM. The length of the CDR3 is 14 residues. The CDR3 here is CASGLNGGRDEQFF. In nucleotides, the CDR3 is TGTGCCAGCGGCTTGAATGGGGGCAGGGATGAGCAGTTCTTC.

To note about this clone: The same CDR3 is also encoded by other DNA sequences in this sample. The chain is built from TRBV6-1 and TRBJ2-3, with D maybe TRBD2 (6 bases). The V and J ends lost 4 bases and 0 bases respectively, with 8 bases between them. CDR1 MNHNS and CDR2 SASEGT come from the germline V gene. The CDR3 is 14 amino acids. The CDR3: CASSVGTSTDTQYF. CDR3 nucleotide sequence: TGTGCCAGCAGTGTAGGGACTAGCACAGATACGCAGTATTTT.

The genes are TRBV30 and TRBJ2-7; the D gene could be TRBD1 or TRBD2 (5 bases each). Trimming stripped 2 bases from V and 2 bases from J, with 10 bases between. The germline V gene encodes CDR1 GTSNPN and CDR2 SVGIG (reference sequence). This CDR3 is built from 13 residues. CDR3 sequence: CAWSYGGPYEQYF. CDR3 nucleotide sequence: TGTGCCTGGAGTTATGGGGGACCCTACGAGCAGTACTTC.

The J gene is TRBJ1-4, the V gene TRBV5-1; tentatively, D is TRBD1 (6 bases). Germline-derived CDR1 and CDR2 are SGHRS and YFSETQ. The CDR3 is made up of 13 amino acids. Between the trimmed V and J ends, which lost 7 bases and 7 bases, there was a span of 14 bases. The DNA of the CDR3 is TGCGCCAGCTCTAGGGGGAGCGGTGAAAAACTGTTTTTT. Encoded protein: CASSRGSGEKLFF.

The chain combines TRBV5-6 with TRBJ2-5, with 9 bases fitting TRBD2. Germline trimming cut 5 bases from V and 0 bases from J; bases unmatched to any gene: 11. This CDR3 comprises 17 residues. Germline values: CDR1 SGHDT, CDR2 YYEEEE. CDR3: CASSPARLAVYQETQYF. DNA of the CDR3: TGTGCCAGCAGTCCCGCCCGACTAGCGGTTTACCAAGAGACCCAGTACTTC. The variable domain in full, with the rest retrieved from reference TRBV5-6 and TRBJ2-5, is DAGVTQSPTHLIKTRGQQVTLRCSPKSGHDTVSWYQQALGQGPQFIFQYYEEEERQRGNFPDRFSGHQFPNYSSELNVNALLLGDSALYLCASSPARLAVYQETQYFGPGTRLLVL.

The count of this clone is one. The J gene is TRBJ2-7, the V gene TRBV19; either TRBD1 or TRBD2 may fit D (5 bases each). Germline assignment: CDR1 LNHDA and CDR2 SQIVND (reference sequence). With 1 base removed from V and 4 bases from J, the gap between germline ends came to 8 bases. CDR3 length equals 13 residues. As DNA, the CDR3 is TGTGCCAGTAGTATAGGGGGGAGATACGAGCAGTACTTC. The encoded protein is CASSIGGRYEQYF.

The chain uses TRBV30 and TRBJ1-4, with 7 bases that match TRBD1. V lost 0 bases and J lost 7; bases outside the gene matches: 8. From germline, CDR1 is GTSNPN and CDR2 SVGIG (reference sequence). CDR3 size: 15 residues. The CDR3 coding sequence is TGTGCCTGGAGTGTATCGAGGACAGGAGGTGAAAAACTGTTTTTT. It is translated as CAWSVSRTGGEKLFF.